Below, one T cell receptor (beta chain) is given with its context. Its antigen remains unknown. The repertoire was sequenced with immunoSEQ multiplex PCR; TCRdb's copy has only in-frame clones and lacks some. The sample holds about 26,000 clones; about four fifths are singletons and the top ten take under 4.5%. These data belong to a study of lymphopenia after photon versus proton radiotherapy. Study conclusions and caveats: Relative stability marked proton patients; photon patients lost diversity and naive cells. After lymphocyte nadir, photon-treated repertoires showed oligoclonal expansion, especially CD8+ Temra.

The V end was cut by 1 base, the J end by 0 bases, with 13 bases between. Germline V CDR1 and CDR2: SQVTM, ANQGSEA. The CDR3 contains 16 residues. Material: peripheral blood, obtained from a patient treated with photon-based radiotherapy. V gene TRBV29-1 combines with J gene TRBJ2-1; D perhaps matches TRBD2 (6 bases). The receptor was derived from a woman aged 50 to 60 with pancreatic cancer. The CDR3 is CSVEGLGGVSYNEQFF. CDR3 coding DNA: TGCAGCGTTGAAGGCTTGGGCGGGGTCTCCTACAATGAGCAGTTCTTC.